One sample yielded the 30 T cell receptor beta chains listed below, sequenced in a study of blood T cell repertoires in COVID-19. The table came from immunoSEQ multiplex PCR; TCRdb's copy has only in-frame clones and leaves some out. The sample records 350,000 to 550,000 clones, 80% to 90% being singletons. The specimen sequenced was PBMCs or T cells enriched from blood (not recorded which). These receptors were obtained from a man aged 25 to 40 who had recovered from COVID-19.

The chain links TRBV24-1 to TRBJ2-5, with D hard to call. Germline assignment: CDR1 KGHDR and CDR2 SFDVKD. This CDR3 has 13 amino acids. Trimming took 4 bases from V and 2 from J, leaving 7 bases between them. The CDR3 here is CATSEANQETQYF. CDR3 DNA: TGTGCCACCAGTGAAGCAAATCAAGAGACCCAGTACTTC.

This chain uses TRBV7-9 with TRBJ1-1, with a possible D match to TRBD1 (5 bases). Per germline, CDR1 SEHNR and CDR2 FQNEAQ (reference sequence). The CDR3 is made up of 16 amino acids. The V gene lost 3 bases and the J gene lost 0 bases, with 14 bases spanning the gap. CDR3 nucleotide sequence: TGTGCCAGCAGCTTGGGGCGGGGGGAGATGAACACTGAAGCTTTCTTT. Translated: CASSLGRGEMNTEAFF.

J is TRBJ1-4 and V is TRBV2; D remains unclear. V gave up 4 bases and J gave up 6 bases, with 9 bases separating them. Germline V gives CDR1 SNHLY, CDR2 FYNNEI. The CDR3 length is 13 residues. For the CDR3, the DNA is TGTGCCAGCAGTGCCGGGAACTATGAAAAACTGTTTTTT. It codes for CASSAGNYEKLFF. The full variable domain, completed using reference TRBV2 and TRBJ1-4, is EPEVTQTPSHQVTQMGQEVILRCVPISNHLYFYWYRQILGQKVEFLVSFYNNEISEKSEIFDDQFSVERPDGSNFTLKIRSTKLEDSAMYFCASSAGNYEKLFFGSGTQLSVL.

The genes are TRBV2 and TRBJ2-3, with D maybe TRBD2 (6 bases). Trimming removed 7 bases at V and 4 bases at J, with 18 bases between. Germline loops: CDR1 SNHLY, CDR2 FYNNEI. The CDR3 is 15 amino acids. CDR3 region: CASKLMGGNADTQYF. The CDR3 region has the DNA TGTGCCAGCAAGCTCATGGGCGGGAACGCAGATACGCAGTATTTT.

A single count supports this clone. The chain couples TRBV2 to TRBJ2-1, with TRBD2 identical over 13 bases. The CDR3 length is 19 residues. Germline CDR1 SNHLY, CDR2 FYNNEI. The V segment lost 5 bases and the J segment 0 bases; nucleotides outside the gene matches: 10. CDR3 amino acids: CASSLTSGGILSSYNEQFF. CDR3 nucleotides: TGTGCCAGCAGTTTGACTAGCGGGGGGATCCTTAGCTCCTACAATGAGCAGTTCTTC.

The chain employs TRBV6-6 and TRBJ2-7; possibly TRBD2 for D (5 bases). Germline CDR1 is MNHNY and CDR2 is SVGAGI (reference sequence). V dropped 7 bases and J dropped 4 bases, with 14 bases sitting between them. The CDR3 is 13 residues long. CDR3 DNA: TGTGCCAGCAATTGGGGATGGGAGTACGAGCAGTACTTC. Translating it yields CASNWGWEYEQYF.

This clone is a singleton in its sample. The V gene is TRBV12-3 or TRBV12-4, the J gene TRBJ1-5; the D gene is possibly TRBD1 (5 bases). Deletions cut 3 bases from V and 5 bases from J, with 8 bases between. The CDR3 consists of 13 residues. The CDR3 DNA is TGTGCCAGCAGTTTCGTCAGGGATCAGCCCCAGCATTTT. Its protein is CASSFVRDQPQHF.

The rearrangement joins TRBV27 to TRBJ1-2; the D gene is possibly TRBD1 (5 bases). V was shortened by 1 base and J by 6 bases, with 12 bases between the two germline ends. The CDR3 sequence is 14 residues long. Per germline, CDR1 MNHEY and CDR2 SMNVEV (reference sequence). The CDR3 DNA sequence: TGTGCCAGCAGTTTATTGTCAGGGACTCATGGCTACACCTTC. This codes for CASSLLSGTHGYTF.

Note on this clone: Distinct nucleotide sequences in the sample also encode this CDR3. This rearrangement joins TRBV28 to TRBJ2-5; 8 positions agree with TRBD2. The CDR3 loop spans 13 amino acids. Germline V lookup: CDR1 MDHEN, CDR2 SYDVKM. The V gene end was trimmed by 6 bases and the J gene end by 5 bases; junction bases not matched to a gene: 5. The CDR3 DNA follows: TGTGCCAGCAGAGGCACGGGAGGGGAGACCCAGTACTTC. It translates to CASRGTGGETQYF.

The chain couples TRBV4-2 to TRBJ2-3, with 7 bases matching TRBD2. Germline V gene sequence: CDR1 LGHNA, CDR2 YNFKEQ. V shed 1 base, J shed 3 bases, and the junction held 13 bases outside the gene matches. The CDR3 has 18 amino acids. The CDR3 reads CASSQAKGGGSRTDTQYF. The CDR3 DNA reads as TGTGCCAGCAGCCAAGCAAAGGGCGGCGGGAGTCGAACAGATACGCAGTATTTT.

A few counts support this clone. The gene calls are TRBV18 and TRBJ1-1, with D perhaps TRBD1 (6 bases). This CDR3 region has 14 residues. CDR1 is KGHSH, CDR2 LQKENI, per germline. V shed 3 bases and J shed 0 bases, with 8 bases lying between them. The CDR3 nucleotides are TGTGCCAGCTCACCCTGGACAGTGAACACTGAAGCTTTCTTT. Protein: CASSPWTVNTEAFF.

J is TRBJ2-7 and V is TRBV5-4; D remains ambiguous. The CDR3 length is 14 residues. V lost 2 bases and J lost 4, with 13 bases in between. Germline V lookup: CDR1 SGHNT, CDR2 YYREEE (reference sequence). The CDR3 loop is CASSLEESPYEQYF. DNA of the CDR3: TGTGCCAGCAGCTTAGAAGAGTCGCCATACGAGCAGTACTTC.

The rearrangement uses TRBV10-1 and TRBJ2-5; the D gene is possibly TRBD2 (5 bases). The V gene lost 6 bases and the J gene lost 5 bases, with 16 bases spanning the gap. This CDR3 region has 14 residues. CDR1 and CDR2 (germline): WNHNN, SYGVQD (reference sequence). The CDR3 DNA sequence: TGCGCCAGCAGCGACGGCCGGGAAAAGGAGACCCAGTACTTC. It translates to CASSDGREKETQYF.

V and J are TRBV5-6 and TRBJ2-1; tentatively, D is TRBD2 (7 bases). Germline CDR1 reads SGHDT; CDR2 reads YYEEEE. V lost 4 bases to trimming and J lost 10 bases, with 30 bases between them. CDR3 size: 18 residues. CDR3 sequence reads: CASSPRYAGASGPAEQFF. In DNA form, the CDR3 reads TGTGCCAGCAGCCCCCGATACGCGGGGGCTAGCGGACCGGCGGAGCAGTTCTTC.

This chain uses TRBV28 with TRBJ1-1, with D possibly TRBD1 on 6 matching bases. Trimming took off 7 bases at V and 3 bases at J, with 18 bases between the two ends. CDR1 is MDHEN and CDR2 is SYDVKM in the germline V gene. CDR3 length equals 15 residues. The CDR3 spells CASTLGAVPHTEAFF. CDR3 nucleotide sequence: TGTGCCAGCACCCTGGGGGCAGTACCCCACACTGAAGCTTTCTTT.

This chain uses TRBV7-9 with TRBJ1-1; 7 nucleotides agree with TRBD1. The CDR3 loop spans 12 amino acids. In germline, CDR1 is SEHNR, CDR2 FQNEAQ (reference sequence). The V gene end was trimmed by 5 bases and the J gene end by 5 bases; junction bases not matched to a gene: 2. The CDR3, as DNA: TGTGCCAGCAGCGGGACAGCGACTGAAGCTTTCTTT. Its protein product is CASSGTATEAFF.

The rearrangement links TRBV29-1 to TRBJ2-3; D is possibly TRBD2 (5 bases). In germline, CDR1 is SQVTM, CDR2 ANQGSEA. V shed 4 bases and J shed 6 bases, with 20 bases lying between them. The CDR3 totals 15 residues. CDR3 residues: CSVVLLEGERDTQYF. The CDR3 DNA reads TGCAGCGTTGTTCTCCTCGAGGGAGAAAGGGATACGCAGTATTTT.

The chain employs TRBV7-9 and TRBJ2-7; TRBD2 matches at 10 bases. Trimming at V came to 5 bases and at J to 6 bases, leaving 10 bases not matched to a gene. The CDR3 is 15 residues long. Germline CDR1 is SEHNR and CDR2 is FQNEAQ (reference sequence). The DNA for the CDR3 is TGTGCCAGCAGCGCCAGCGGGAGGGGTCCCGCCGAGCAGTACTTC. Residues: CASSASGRGPAEQYF.

J is TRBJ1-5 and V is TRBV7-8, with D unclear. Germline V gene lookup returns CDR1 SGHVS and CDR2 FQNEAQ. V shed 2 bases and J shed 9 bases, with 5 bases lying between them. There are 11 residues in the CDR3. In DNA form, the CDR3 reads TGTGCCAGCAGCTTAAGAGGGCCCCAGCATTTT. Protein product: CASSLRGPQHF. Drawing the rest from reference TRBV7-8 and TRBJ1-5, the complete variable domain is GAGVSQSPRYKVAKRGQDVALRCDPISGHVSLFWYQQALGQGPEFLTYFQNEAQLDKSGLPSDRFFAERPEGSVSTLKIQRTQQEDSAVYLCASSLRGPQHFGDGTRLSIL.

V gene TRBV7-2 combines with J gene TRBJ2-5, with a tentative D call TRBD1 (5 bases). Trimming cost V 2 bases and J 4 bases, with 11 bases left between them. The CDR3 length is 14 residues. In germline, CDR1 is SGHTA, CDR2 FQGNSA. The chain's CDR3 is CASSLTQGRETQYF. The CDR3 DNA reads TGTGCCAGCAGCTTAACCCAGGGAAGAGAGACCCAGTACTTC. The entire variable domain, with the rest obtained from reference TRBV7-2 and TRBJ2-5, is as follows: GAGVSQSPSNKVTEKGKDVELRCDPISGHTALYWYRQSLGQGLEFLIYFQGNSAPDKSGLPSDRFSAERTGGSVSTLTIQRTQQEDSAVYLCASSLTQGRETQYFGPGTRLLVL.

This chain joins TRBV6-5 and TRBJ2-2; tentatively, D is TRBD1 (6 bases). Germline CDR1 reads MNHEY; CDR2 reads SVGAGI. V lost 5 bases, J lost 7 bases, and 8 bases lay in between. The CDR3 is made up of 12 amino acids. CDR3 loop: CASSPRGGELFF. Here the CDR3 DNA reads TGTGCCAGCAGTCCCAGGGGCGGGGAGCTGTTTTTT.

This clone has a single count. CDR3 in DNA: TGTGCCAGCAGTCTGAACCGGGACAATGGAAACACCATATATTTT. Translated: CASSLNRDNGNTIYF. This chain joins TRBV28 and TRBJ1-3; weak D call: TRBD1 (6 bases). V was shortened by 5 bases and J by 3 bases, with 14 bases between the two germline ends. The CDR3 has 15 amino acids. Per the germline V gene, CDR1 is MDHEN and CDR2 is SYDVKM. Drawing the rest from reference TRBV28 and TRBJ1-3, the complete variable domain is DVKVTQSSRYLVKRTGEKVFLECVQDMDHENMFWYRQDPGLGLRLIYFSYDVKMKEKGDIPEGYSVSREKKERFSLILESASTNQTSMYLCASSLNRDNGNTIYFGEGSWLTVV.

The gene calls are TRBV6-5 and TRBJ1-5; possibly TRBD1 for D (5 bases). The germline V gene has CDR1 MNHEY and CDR2 SVGAGI. The CDR3 runs to 14 residues. V was clipped by 6 bases and J by 0 bases, with 9 bases between them. CDR3 loop: CASSAGISNQPQHF. CDR3 nucleotides: TGTGCCAGCAGCGCAGGGATTAGCAATCAGCCCCAGCATTTT.

The rearrangement links TRBV5-1 to TRBJ2-3; the match to TRBD2 covers 9 bases. The CDR3 spans 16 residues. V dropped 4 bases and J dropped 3; count of bases not matched to a gene: 9. The germline V gene has CDR1 SGHRS and CDR2 YFSETQ. CDR3 in DNA: TGCGCCAGCAGCCCGGGGGCTAGCGGGGTTACAGATACGCAGTATTTT. This translates into CASSPGASGVTDTQYF.

This chain links TRBV5-1 with TRBJ2-6; TRBD1 matches at 8 bases. The CDR3 length is 18 residues. J lost 0 bases, V lost 4 bases, and 9 bases had no gene match. Germline V lookup: CDR1 SGHRS, CDR2 YFSETQ. CDR3 loop: CASSAGTGPSSGANVLTF. The CDR3 DNA reads TGCGCCAGCAGCGCCGGGACAGGACCAAGCTCTGGGGCCAACGTCCTGACTTTC.

V usage is TRBV27 and J usage is TRBJ1-1; D may be TRBD1 (5 bases). Trimming stripped 7 bases from V and 5 bases from J, with 23 bases between. From germline, CDR1 is MNHEY and CDR2 SMNVEV (reference sequence). The CDR3 is 16 residues long. The CDR3 loop is CASTTLGANGGTEAFF. CDR3 DNA sequence: TGTGCCAGCACGACATTAGGGGCAAACGGTGGAACTGAAGCTTTCTTT.

V usage is TRBV19 and J usage is TRBJ2-4; 8 nucleotides align to TRBD2. Germline trimming cut 3 bases from V and 7 bases from J; bases unmatched to any gene: 8. The germline V gene encodes CDR1 LNHDA and CDR2 SQIVND (reference sequence). This CDR3 has 15 residues. The CDR3 DNA is TGTGCCAGTAGTATTGTTGCCGGGAGGGCGAACATTCAGTACTTC. Protein product: CASSIVAGRANIQYF.

For the CDR3, the DNA is TGCGCCAGCAGTTTTGGCACAGGGAACACTGAAGCTTTCTTT. Its translation: CASSFGTGNTEAFF. The V and J genes are TRBV10-2 and TRBJ1-1; possibly TRBD1 for D (5 bases). From germline, CDR1 is WSHSY and CDR2 SAAADI. The CDR3 length is 14 residues. With 5 bases removed from V and 1 base from J, the gap between germline ends came to 11 bases.

V gene TRBV2 combines with J gene TRBJ1-6; 7 bases match TRBD1. Germline values: CDR1 SNHLY, CDR2 FYNNEI. The junction had 10 bases not matched to a gene; V was cut back by 7 bases and J by 13 bases. The CDR3 loop spans 13 amino acids. Here the CDR3 reads CASTRDSLLPLHF. The CDR3 coding sequence is TGTGCCAGCACCCGGGACAGCCTCCTTCCCCTCCACTTT. The whole variable domain, filled in from reference TRBV2 and TRBJ1-6, reads EPEVTQTPSHQVTQMGQEVILRCVPISNHLYFYWYRQILGQKVEFLVSFYNNEISEKSEIFDDQFSVERPDGSNFTLKIRSTKLEDSAMYFCASTRDSLLPLHFGNGTRLTVT.

This rearrangement joins TRBV29-1 to TRBJ2-1; tentative D call: TRBD2 (6 bases). In germline, CDR1 is SQVTM, CDR2 ANQGSEA. This CDR3 has 16 residues. Trimming cost V 1 base and J 0 bases, with 13 bases left between them. CDR3 protein: CSVEGSSDYSYNEQFF. The CDR3 DNA reads TGCAGCGTTGAAGGTTCGTCGGACTACTCCTACAATGAGCAGTTCTTC.